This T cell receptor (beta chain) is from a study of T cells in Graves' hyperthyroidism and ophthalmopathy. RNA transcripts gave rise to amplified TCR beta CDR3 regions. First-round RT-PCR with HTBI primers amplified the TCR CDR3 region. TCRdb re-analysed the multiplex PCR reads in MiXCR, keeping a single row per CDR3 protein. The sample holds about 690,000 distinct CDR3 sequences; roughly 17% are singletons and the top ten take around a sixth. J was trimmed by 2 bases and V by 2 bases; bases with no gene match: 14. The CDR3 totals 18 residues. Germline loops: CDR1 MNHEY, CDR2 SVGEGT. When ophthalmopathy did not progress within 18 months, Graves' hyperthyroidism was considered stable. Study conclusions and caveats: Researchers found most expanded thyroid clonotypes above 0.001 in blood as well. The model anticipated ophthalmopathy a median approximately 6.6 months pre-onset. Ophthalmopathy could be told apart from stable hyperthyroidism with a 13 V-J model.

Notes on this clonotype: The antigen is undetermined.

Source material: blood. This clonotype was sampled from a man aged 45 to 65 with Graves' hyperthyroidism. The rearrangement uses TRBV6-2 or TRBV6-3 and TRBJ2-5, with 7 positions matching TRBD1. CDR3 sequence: CASSYIGTANSLQETQYF. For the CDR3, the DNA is TGTGCCAGCAGTTACATCGGGACAGCTAATTCACTTCAAGAGACCCAGTACTTC.